Following are 5 T cell receptor beta chains from one sample sequenced in a study of T cell repertoires in cytomegalovirus infection. Their specific antigens are unknown. From the reads, TCRdb called clonotypes with MiXCR, one entry per CDR3 protein. The sample holds some 200,000 distinct CDR3 sequences; 30% to 45% are singletons and the top ten take over 45%. The specimen comprised CD8+ T cells from cultured PBMCs, sampled from culture after CMV antigen stimulation. Every receptor here comes from a human donor in good health (CMV status not recorded). Some clones in this sample may be carry-over from other donors' samples.

This clonotype was counted only a few times. J is TRBJ2-7 and V is TRBV7-2; possible D gene TRBD1, 5 bases. The germline V gene has CDR1 SGHTA and CDR2 FQGNSA. Trimming stripped 1 base from V and 9 bases from J, with 7 bases between. CDR3 size: 11 residues. The CDR3 sequence: CASSLEGLQYF. The CDR3 coding sequence is TGTGCCAGCAGCTTAGAGGGGTTGCAGTACTTC.

The chain recombines TRBV19 with TRBJ2-5; a possible D gene is TRBD1 (6 bases). CDR1 is LNHDA and CDR2 is SQIVND in the germline V gene (reference sequence). The ends were cut back, 5 bases at V and 5 bases at J, with 15 bases in the middle. The CDR3 is 14 amino acids. In nucleotides, the CDR3 is TGTGCCAGTAGTTGGACAGTCACCGGGGAGACCCAGTACTTC. It encodes CASSWTVTGETQYF.

With respect to this clonotype: Sequence at one end of the junction differs from germline and may be a read error. The V gene is TRBV4-1, the J gene TRBJ2-1, with 10 bases fitting TRBD2. This CDR3 spans 16 amino acids. CDR1 and CDR2 from the germline V gene are MGHRA and YSYEKL. In nucleotides, the CDR3 is TGTGCCAGCCAAGATTCCTCTAGCGGGGGAAACAATGAGCAGTTCTTC. This translates into CASQDSSSGGNNEQFF.

The J gene is TRBJ2-7, the V gene TRBV27; 12 nucleotides align to TRBD1. After removal of 5 bases from V and 5 bases from J, the junction contained 4 bases not matched to a gene. CDR3 length equals 14 residues. CDR1 is MNHEY and CDR2 is SMNVEV in the germline V gene (reference sequence). CDR3 protein: CASSPGTGGHEQYF. CDR3 coding DNA: TGTGCCAGCAGTCCGGGGACAGGGGGCCACGAGCAGTACTTC.

This clonotype was picked up a small number of times. V is TRBV7-3 and J is TRBJ2-7, with D unclear. The CDR3 covers 13 residues. V was cut by 2 bases and J by 5 bases, with 10 bases left in between. Germline CDR1 and CDR2: SGHTA and FQGTGA. CDR3 DNA: TGTGCCAGCAGCTTAGTGGGAAAAAACGAGCAGTACTTC. Its translation is CASSLVGKNEQYF.